A single sample is the source of the 20 T cell receptor beta chains below, sequenced in a study of metastatic and nonmetastatic thyroid tumors. Thyroid surgery took place with no prior treatment in any patient. TCRdb reanalyzed the PCR reads with MiXCR. The table lists about 39,000 clones, roughly a fifth of them singletons. The sample consisted of blood. These receptors were taken from a female donor with papillary thyroid cancer or a benign thyroid nodule (not recorded which). Some clones in this sample may be carry-over from other donors' samples.

This clone appeared many times. The sample carries other DNA sequences with the same CDR3. The rearrangement uses TRBV28 and TRBJ2-1; D unclear. Deletions cut 2 bases from V and 7 bases from J, with 12 bases between. The CDR3 length is 14 residues. Looked up from germline, CDR1 is MDHEN and CDR2 is SYDVKM. CDR3 nucleotides: TGTGCCAGCAGTTTAGACCCGGGTAAGAATGAGCAGTTCTTC. Protein sequence: CASSLDPGKNEQFF.

The chain links TRBV20-1 to TRBJ1-1, with D hard to call. V shed 1 base and J shed 7 bases, with 10 bases lying between them. CDR1 is DFQATT, CDR2 SNEGSKA, per germline (reference sequence). The CDR3 is 12 residues long. The CDR3 here is CSARVRANEAFF. CDR3 sequence (DNA): TGCAGTGCTAGAGTAAGGGCAAATGAAGCTTTCTTT.

This clone was detected many times. The chain carries TRBV24-1 and TRBJ2-1; TRBD1 matches 8 bases. The V and J ends lost 3 bases and 12 bases, in that order; junction bases with no gene match: 9. In germline, CDR1 is KGHDR, CDR2 SFDVKD. The CDR3 covers 14 residues. CDR3 loop: CATSDPGQGLGQFF. The CDR3 DNA sequence: TGTGCCACCAGTGATCCCGGACAGGGATTAGGGCAGTTCTTC.

As to this clone: Since a much larger clone is just one base distant, this may be a read error. This chain links TRBV5-4 with TRBJ2-5; no clear D. Per the germline V gene, CDR1 is SGHNT and CDR2 is YYREEE (reference sequence). This CDR3 is built from 13 residues. The CDR3 DNA sequence: TGTGCCAGCATCTTGTTGATTGGGGAGACCCAGTACTTC. Translated, it gives CASILLIGETQYF.

V gene TRBV6-2 or TRBV6-3 combines with J gene TRBJ2-7; 9 bases agree with TRBD2. The length of the CDR3 is 15 residues. The germline CDR1 and CDR2 sequences are MNHEY and SVGEGT. The J segment lost 4 bases and the V segment lost 4 bases, leaving 8 bases of the junction unmatched. This chain's CDR3 is CASSLASGNFYEQYF. The DNA for the CDR3 is TGTGCCAGCAGTTTAGCTAGCGGGAACTTTTACGAGCAGTACTTC.

To note about this clone: The junction and the germline gene differ at one end; a read error may be behind it. The chain links TRBV20-1 to TRBJ2-7; unclear D gene. The CDR3 totals 14 residues. Germline V gives CDR1 DFQATT, CDR2 SNEGSKA (reference sequence). The CDR3 region is CSDRDVGKAYEQYF. CDR3 nucleotides: TGCAGTGATAGAGATGTGGGGAAAGCCTACGAGCAGTACTTC.

This clone was recorded at least ten times. The chain combines TRBV28 with TRBJ1-6; possibly TRBD1 for D (5 bases). V lost 1 base and J 8 bases, leaving 12 bases between the germline ends. CDR1 and CDR2 from the germline V gene are MDHEN and SYDVKM. The CDR3 contains 15 residues. The CDR3 spells CASSLYGRRDSPLHF. In nucleotides, the CDR3 is TGTGCCAGCAGTTTATACGGGCGCAGGGATTCACCCCTCCACTTT.

This clone was recorded many times. The chain carries TRBV12-5 and TRBJ1-2, with no clear D. V shed 1 base and J shed 2 bases, with 11 bases lying between them. The CDR3 extends over 15 amino acids. Germline CDR1 reads LGHNT; CDR2 reads FRNRAP. The CDR3 bases are TGTGCTAGTGGTTTGGGCAGGATGCACAACTATGGCTACACCTTC. It codes for CASGLGRMHNYGYTF.

Judged by abundance, this clone is medium-sized (0.01 to 0.1%). In the same sample, other DNA sequences code for this CDR3. V gene TRBV12-3 or TRBV12-4 combines with J gene TRBJ2-7; a possible D gene is TRBD1 (7 bases). Trimming pared 6 bases from V and 2 bases from J, leaving 14 bases between. The length of the CDR3 is 14 residues. CDR3 region: CASSPDREAYEQYF. The CDR3 coding sequence is TGTGCCAGCAGCCCCGACAGGGAGGCCTACGAGCAGTACTTC.

This clone came up many times. The chain has TRBV20-1 and TRBJ2-3; TRBD2 aligns across 8 bases. The CDR3 runs to 15 residues. CDR1 and CDR2 (germline): DFQATT, SNEGSKA (reference sequence). The trim removed 3 bases at V and 2 bases at J, leaving 7 bases unmatched. CDR3 DNA sequence: TGCAGTGCTAGCGGCCTAGCGGGTTCCACAGATACGCAGTATTTT. This codes for CSASGLAGSTDTQYF.

The chain couples TRBV7-2 to TRBJ2-5, with TRBD2 matching 10 bases. The CDR3 has 14 amino acids. Germline V gene lookup returns CDR1 SGHTA and CDR2 FQGNSA. J lost 8 bases, V lost 5 bases, and 8 bases had no gene match. The CDR3 nucleotides read TGTGCCAGCAGCAGAGCGGGAGGGCGGCATACCCAGTACTTC. Translation gives CASSRAGGRHTQYF.

This clone occurred many times. This chain connects TRBV7-8 to TRBJ2-1; D gene unclear. CDR1 and CDR2 from the germline V gene are SGHVS and FQNEAQ. Trimming stripped 2 bases from V and 8 bases from J, with 4 bases between. This CDR3 has 11 amino acids. CDR3 nucleotides: TGTGCCAGCAGCTTAACTCATGAGCAGTTCTTC. This encodes CASSLTHEQFF.

With respect to this clone: A junction boundary mismatches the germline segment, possibly from a read error. The rearrangement joins TRBV5-1 to TRBJ1-2; 7 bases fit TRBD1. The germline CDR1 and CDR2 sequences are SGHRS and YFSETQ. The CDR3 extends over 15 amino acids. As DNA, the CDR3 is TGCGCCAGCAGCTTGGAGGTACAGGGGCTCTATGGCTACACCTTT. This sequence encodes CASSLEVQGLYGYTF.

The table lists this clone with many counts. This chain links TRBV5-1 with TRBJ1-3, with 9 bases identical to TRBD1. With 2 bases clipped from V and 0 bases from J, the junction kept 6 bases outside the gene matches. The CDR3 covers 17 residues. Germline CDR1 is SGHRS and CDR2 is YFSETQ. The CDR3 DNA is TGCGCCAGCAGCTTAGGACAGGGGACCCTCTCTGGAAACACCATATATTTT. Translated, it gives CASSLGQGTLSGNTIYF.

Ten or more counts support this clone. This chain joins TRBV11-3 and TRBJ2-5; TRBD2 agrees at 7 bases. In germline, CDR1 is SGHNT, CDR2 YENEEA. CDR3 size: 14 residues. V gave up 1 base and J gave up 4 bases; unmatched junction bases: 3. The CDR3 DNA is TGTGCCAGCAGCTTAGCGGCGGGAGCAGAGACCCAGTACTTC. Translated, it gives CASSLAAGAETQYF.

This clone was picked up many times. With a much larger clone just one base away, this may be a read error. This CDR3 reads CASSFGGEPYEQYF. The CDR3 nucleotides read TGTGCCAGCAGTTTCGGGGGAGAGCCCTACGAGCAGTACTTC. The rearrangement uses TRBV28 and TRBJ2-7; the D gene is possibly TRBD2 (6 bases). The germline CDR1 and CDR2 sequences are MDHEN and SYDVKM. Trimming stripped 3 bases from V and 2 bases from J, with 11 bases between. This CDR3 region has 14 residues.

This clone was counted at least ten times. Other DNA sequences of this sample code for an identical CDR3. The gene calls are TRBV6-1 and TRBJ2-1; 7 bases line up with TRBD2. V lost 6 bases to trimming and J lost 10 bases; unmatched junction nucleotides: 9. This CDR3 is built from 13 residues. Per germline, CDR1 MNHNS and CDR2 SASEGT. The CDR3 protein is CASSRLLAREQFF. CDR3 in DNA: TGTGCCAGCAGCCGCCTACTAGCGAGGGAGCAGTTCTTC.

This clone was detected a few times. The CDR3 region has the DNA TGTGCCAGCGGCTCCGCCGACAGGGAGGGAGAGCCCCAGCATTTT. Translation: CASGSADREGEPQHF. The genes are TRBV6-1 and TRBJ1-5; 7 bases align to TRBD1. Looked up from germline, CDR1 is MNHNS and CDR2 is SASEGT. There are 15 residues in the CDR3. The V and J ends lost 8 bases and 8 bases, in that order; junction bases with no gene match: 15.

The chain is built from TRBV6-1 and TRBJ2-7; D possibly corresponds to TRBD2 (6 bases). CDR1 is MNHNS, CDR2 SASEGT, per germline. V lost 5 bases, J lost 3 bases, and 11 bases lay in between. CDR3 length: 13 amino acids. The DNA of the CDR3 is TGTGCCAGCAGTTGGGCGGGATACTACGAGCAGTACTTC. Its translation: CASSWAGYYEQYF.

This clone was seen only a few times. The gene calls are TRBV2 and TRBJ2-7, with a tentative D call TRBD2 (5 bases). Trimming shortened V by 8 bases and J by 3 bases, and 17 bases separated the two germline ends. Germline V gene lookup returns CDR1 SNHLY and CDR2 FYNNEI. The CDR3 runs 14 residues. CDR3 DNA: TGTGCCAGCCAACTATCGGGAAAGAGCTACGAGCAGTACTTC. This encodes CASQLSGKSYEQYF. The complete variable domain, with remaining parts taken from reference TRBV2 and TRBJ2-7, reads EPEVTQTPSHQVTQMGQEVILRCVPISNHLYFYWYRQILGQKVEFLVSFYNNEISEKSEIFDDQFSVERPDGSNFTLKIRSTKLEDSAMYFCASQLSGKSYEQYFGPGTRLTVT.